This T cell receptor (beta chain) appears in the sequencing data of a study of cytomegalovirus exposure and HLA in healthy donors. The PCR used 60 Vbeta and 13 Jbeta primers. The table came from immunoSEQ multiplex PCR; TCRdb's copy has only in-frame clones and leaves some out. Here the sample spans over 100,000 clones, 8.9% being singletons. With 6 bases clipped from V and 4 bases from J, the junction kept 4 bases outside the gene matches. The CDR3 has 14 residues. Germline-derived CDR1 and CDR2 are SGHTA and FQGNSA. The TCR was taken from a woman aged 35 to 49 in good health and CMV-seropositive. Sequencing input: PBMCs. The rearrangement joins TRBV7-2 to TRBJ1-4, with 8 bases fitting TRBD1. CDR3 coding DNA: TGTGCCAGCAGACCCACAGGGGGTAATGAAAAACTGTTTTTT. Translated: CASRPTGGNEKLFF. The complete variable domain, with remaining parts taken from reference TRBV7-2 and TRBJ1-4, reads GAGVSQSPSNKVTEKGKDVELRCDPISGHTALYWYRQSLGQGLEFLIYFQGNSAPDKSGLPSDRFSAERTGGSVSTLTIQRTQQEDSAVYLCASRPTGGNEKLFFGSGTQLSVL.